The text below deals with one T cell receptor beta chain. Its cognate antigen is unknown. This CDR3 comprises 14 residues. The germline CDR1 and CDR2 sequences are SGHAT and FQNNGV. V shed 4 bases, J shed 8 bases, and the junction held 8 bases outside the gene matches. The data originate from a study of T cell responses to AZD1222 COVID-19 vaccine. Turning to the study itself: Pooling was applied to second doses at about 4 or about 12 weeks. Study-level findings and limits: Donors were mostly white British, more females; clonal diversity possibly underestimated. Reportedly, nearly half of unique spike TCRs recognized epitopes outside B.1.351/B.1.1.7 mutations. Repertoires were collected only later (after the peak T cell response had occurred).

This table comes from immunoSEQ multiplex PCR, and its TCRdb copy is limited to in-frame clones, with some not included. This sample has around 92,000 clones, with 91% found just once. The TCR comes from an adult in good health. The source was peripheral blood, collected on day 0 of AZD1222 vaccination. This chain uses TRBV11-2 with TRBJ1-2; 9 nucleotides match TRBD1. The CDR3 loop is CASSWAGQGDGYTF. The CDR3 region has the DNA TGTGCCAGCAGCTGGGCGGGACAGGGTGACGGCTACACCTTC.